The 20 T cell receptor beta chains presented below share a single source sample, sequenced in a study of prognosis after radiotherapy for stage I lung cancer. Starting from genomic DNA, TCR beta CDR3 was amplified through two-round multiplex PCR. Every TRBV and TRBJ gene had its own specific primer in first-round PCR. One entry per CDR3 protein, called by TCRdb with MiXCR from the multiplex PCR reads. The sample lists 26,000 or so distinct CDR3 sequences; 30% were seen once. The starting material was PBMCs, obtained before or after stereotactic body radiation therapy (not recorded which). These receptors all stem from a donor aged 50 or older with non-small cell lung cancer.

The gene calls are TRBV2 and TRBJ2-1, with 10 bases that match TRBD2. J lost 4 bases, V lost 6 bases, and 6 bases had no gene match. Germline V gives CDR1 SNHLY, CDR2 FYNNEI. The CDR3 has 15 residues. The CDR3 is CASRQTSGKYNEQFF. The CDR3 coding sequence is TGTGCCAGCAGACAAACTAGCGGGAAATACAATGAGCAGTTCTTC.

This clonotype has at least ten counts. V and J are TRBV5-1 and TRBJ2-1; D gene unclear. The CDR3 sequence is 15 residues long. The germline V gene has CDR1 SGHRS and CDR2 YFSETQ. Trimming pared 0 bases from V and 0 bases from J, leaving 7 bases between. The CDR3, as DNA: TGCGCCAGCAGCTTGGATCATAGCTCCTACAATGAGCAGTTCTTC. Encoded protein: CASSLDHSSYNEQFF.

About this clonotype itself: It is likely a read error: a sequence one base away is far more abundant. This chain links TRBV6-5 with TRBJ2-7, with 8 bases lining up with TRBD1. This CDR3 has 13 amino acids. From germline, CDR1 is MNHEY and CDR2 SVGAGI. The CDR3 bases are TGTGCCAGCAGTTTCAGGGGGCCTGGCGAGCGGTACTTC. As protein: CASSFRGPGERYF.

This clonotype has ten or more counts. CDR3 in DNA: TGTGCCAGCACCCCTCGACAGGGGTTCCCCCTCCACTTT. Its translation: CASTPRQGFPLHF. The V call is TRBV28, the J call TRBJ1-6, with TRBD1 identical over 8 bases. V shed 7 bases, J shed 13 bases, and the junction held 9 bases outside the gene matches. CDR1 and CDR2 from the germline V gene are MDHEN and SYDVKM. The CDR3 is 13 residues long.

This clonotype was detected ten times or more. The rearrangement uses TRBV19 and TRBJ2-5; D might be TRBD2 (6 bases). Germline values: CDR1 LNHDA, CDR2 SQIVND (reference sequence). V dropped 4 bases and J dropped 5 bases, with 14 bases sitting between them. The CDR3 loop spans 14 amino acids. The CDR3 DNA sequence: TGTGCCAGTAGTACCTCCCTAAGCGGGGAGACCCAGTACTTC. Residues: CASSTSLSGETQYF.

The chain joins TRBV6-1 to TRBJ1-2; D may be TRBD1 (5 bases). Deletions cut 7 bases from V and 3 bases from J, with 15 bases between. From germline, CDR1 is MNHNS and CDR2 SASEGT. The CDR3 runs 14 residues. The DNA for the CDR3 is TGTGCCAGCACCCAAGGGACGGGAGACTATGGCTACACCTTC. Residues: CASTQGTGDYGYTF.

In its sample, this clonotype was seen many times. The V call is TRBV11-2, the J call TRBJ1-5; D unclear. The CDR3 length is 15 residues. Trimming took 2 bases from V and 3 from J, leaving 11 bases between them. The germline gives CDR1 SGHAT, CDR2 FQNNGV. CDR3 sequence: CASSLSLGNNQPQHF. CDR3 sequence (DNA): TGTGCCAGCAGCTTAAGTCTCGGTAACAATCAGCCCCAGCATTTT.

This clonotype came up many times. The genes are TRBV6-1 and TRBJ1-3, with 10 bases that match TRBD1. Looked up from germline, CDR1 is MNHNS and CDR2 is SASEGT. The CDR3 runs to 13 residues. Trimming cost V 6 bases and J 8 bases; bases outside gene matches: 4. CDR3 sequence: CASSRDRGYTIYF. CDR3 DNA sequence: TGTGCCAGCAGCCGGGACAGGGGATACACCATATATTTT.

This clonotype showed up just once. The chain is built from TRBV6-5 and TRBJ2-3; no reliable D call. CDR3 length: 15 residues. CDR1 and CDR2 (germline): MNHEY, SVGAGI. Trimming cost V 0 bases and J 2 bases, with 9 bases left between them. In DNA, the CDR3 is TGTGCCAGCAGTTACTCCCCGGTCCCCACAGATACGCAGTATTTT. It codes for CASSYSPVPTDTQYF.

In its sample, this clonotype was seen many times. The rearrangement joins TRBV28 to TRBJ1-2, with unresolved D. V gave up 2 bases and J gave up 4 bases, with 8 bases separating them. CDR1 and CDR2 (germline): MDHEN, SYDVKM. There are 13 residues in the CDR3. Here the CDR3 reads CASSLASPYGYTF. The CDR3 bases are TGTGCCAGCAGTTTAGCCAGTCCCTATGGCTACACCTTC.

There are many counts of this clonotype. V and J are TRBV7-9 and TRBJ1-5, with D maybe TRBD1 (5 bases). This CDR3 comprises 13 residues. The V gene's germline CDR1 is SEHNR and CDR2 FQNEAQ (reference sequence). V lost 4 bases to trimming and J lost 6 bases, with 10 bases between them. The CDR3 DNA reads TGTGCCAGCAGCTCGGCAGGGACTCAGCCCCAGCATTTT. This gives the protein CASSSAGTQPQHF.

About this clonotype itself: A far larger clone is only one base removed, so a read error is likely. The rearrangement uses TRBV14 and TRBJ2-3, with D tentatively TRBD1 (6 bases). CDR1 is SGHDN and CDR2 is FVKESK in the germline V gene. The CDR3 loop spans 14 amino acids. V lost 6 bases and J lost 5, with 15 bases in between. The CDR3 sequence is CASSLGQNIDTQYF. CDR3 DNA sequence: TGTGCCAGCAGTCTAGGACAGAACATAGATACGCAGTATTTT.

There are many counts of this clonotype. The chain uses TRBV28 and TRBJ2-3, with 11 positions matching TRBD1. V was pared by 6 bases and J by 6 bases, with 11 bases of the junction left unmatched. CDR3 length: 16 amino acids. Germline CDR1 MDHEN, CDR2 SYDVKM. CDR3 protein: CASRSEWTGGVDTQYF. The CDR3 DNA reads as TGTGCCAGCAGGAGTGAATGGACAGGGGGCGTGGATACGCAGTATTTT. Supplemented by reference TRBV28 and TRBJ2-3, the full variable domain reads DVKVTQSSRYLVKRTGEKVFLECVQDMDHENMFWYRQDPGLGLRLIYFSYDVKMKEKGDIPEGYSVSREKKERFSLILESASTNQTSMYLCASRSEWTGGVDTQYFGPGTRLTVL.

This clonotype occurred many times. The V gene is TRBV7-9, the J gene TRBJ1-2; 8 bases are a match to TRBD1. Germline CDR1 reads SEHNR; CDR2 reads FQNEAQ (reference sequence). The V segment lost 5 bases and the J segment 5 bases; nucleotides outside the gene matches: 7. The CDR3 length is 14 residues. The CDR3 bases are TGTGCCAGCAGCATTCAGGGGGCAGAGTATGGCTACACCTTC. Its translation is CASSIQGAEYGYTF.

This clonotype appeared a few times. A much larger clone differs by one base, so this may be a read error. The rearrangement uses TRBV14 and TRBJ2-7; D not resolved. Germline lookup yields CDR1 SGHDN and CDR2 FVKESK. CDR3 length: 15 amino acids. The CDR3: CASSQEGSPSYEQHF. CDR3 DNA: TGTGCCAGCAGCCAAGAGGGTTCCCCCTCCTACGAGCAGCACTTC.

With respect to this clonotype: A clone one base away is much larger, so this may be a read error. This chain links TRBV29-1 with TRBJ1-2; D is perhaps TRBD1 (6 bases). V was cut by 2 bases and J by 12 bases, with 7 bases left in between. The CDR3 is 9 residues long. Germline-derived CDR1 and CDR2 are SQVTM and ANQGSEA. In DNA form, the CDR3 reads TGCAGCGTTGAATGGGACAACACCTTC. It yields the protein CSVEWDNTF.

This clonotype was seen ten or more times. The chain recombines TRBV20-1 with TRBJ1-1; D ambiguous. Germline V gives CDR1 DFQATT, CDR2 SNEGSKA (reference sequence). Between the trimmed V and J ends, which lost 0 bases and 1 base, there was a span of 9 bases. The CDR3 covers 14 residues. The CDR3 reads CSARDTLTNTEAFF. For the CDR3, the DNA is TGCAGTGCTAGAGACACGCTGACGAACACTGAAGCTTTCTTT.

This clonotype came up many times. The rearrangement joins TRBV14 to TRBJ2-3; D gene unclear. The CDR3 runs to 15 residues. Germline-derived CDR1 and CDR2 are SGHDN and FVKESK. The V gene lost 8 bases and the J gene lost 7 bases, with 22 bases spanning the gap. The CDR3 coding sequence is TGTGCCAGCTCCCCAGACGCATTACCCGGAAATACGCAGTATTTT. Translation gives CASSPDALPGNTQYF.

This clonotype occurred a few times. A much larger clone differs by one base, so this may be a read error. This rearrangement joins TRBV20-1 to TRBJ1-5; D is perhaps TRBD1 (5 bases). The germline gives CDR1 DFQATT, CDR2 SNEGSKA (reference sequence). CDR3 length: 15 residues. The CDR3 DNA follows: TGCAGTGCTAGCCCAGGGCCCTATAGCGATCAGCCCCAGCATTTT. Residues: CSASPGPYSDQPQHF.

With respect to this clonotype: A much larger clone differs from this one at a single base, so this may be a read error. The genes are TRBV7-3 and TRBJ1-1, with a tentative D call TRBD1 (5 bases). V shed 4 bases and J shed 3 bases, with 9 bases lying between them. The CDR3 runs 13 residues. In germline, CDR1 is SGHTA, CDR2 FQGTGA. CDR3 sequence reads: CASSSMTDTEAFF. The CDR3 nucleotides are TGTGCCAGCAGCTCAATGACAGACACTGAAGCTTTCTTT.